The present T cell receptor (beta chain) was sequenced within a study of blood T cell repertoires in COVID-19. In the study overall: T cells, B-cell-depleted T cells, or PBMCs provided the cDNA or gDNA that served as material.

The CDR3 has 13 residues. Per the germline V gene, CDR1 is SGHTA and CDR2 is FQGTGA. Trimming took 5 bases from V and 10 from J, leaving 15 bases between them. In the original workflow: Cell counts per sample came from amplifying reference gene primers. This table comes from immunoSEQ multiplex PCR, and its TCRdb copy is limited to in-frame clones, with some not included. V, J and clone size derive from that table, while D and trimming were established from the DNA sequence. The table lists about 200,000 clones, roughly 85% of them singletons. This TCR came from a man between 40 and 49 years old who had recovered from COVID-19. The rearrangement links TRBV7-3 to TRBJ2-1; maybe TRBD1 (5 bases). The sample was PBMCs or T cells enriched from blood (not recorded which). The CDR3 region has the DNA TGTGCCAGCAGCCTCCAGAGTGGGGCCGAGCAGTTCTTC. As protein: CASSLQSGAEQFF.